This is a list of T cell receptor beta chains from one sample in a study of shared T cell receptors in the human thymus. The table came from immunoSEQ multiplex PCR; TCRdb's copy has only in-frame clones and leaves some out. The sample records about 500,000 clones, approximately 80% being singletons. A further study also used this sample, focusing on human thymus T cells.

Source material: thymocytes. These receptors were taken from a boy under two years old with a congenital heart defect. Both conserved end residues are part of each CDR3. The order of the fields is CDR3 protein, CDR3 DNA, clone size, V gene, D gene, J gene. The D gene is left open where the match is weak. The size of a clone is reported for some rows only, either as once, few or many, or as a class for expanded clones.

CDR3 protein: CASSLAASGKSTDTQYF
CDR3 DNA: TGTGCCAGCAGCTTAGCGGCCAGCGGGAAAAGCACAGATACGCAGTATTTT
clone size: -
V gene: TRBV7-2
D gene: TRBD2
J gene: TRBJ2-3

CDR3 protein: CASSLDGTGGENYGYTF
CDR3 DNA: TGTGCCAGCAGCTTAGATGGGACAGGGGGCGAGAACTATGGCTACACCTTC
clone size: -
V gene: TRBV7-2
D gene: TRBD1
J gene: TRBJ1-2

CDR3 protein: CASMQREGPNEQFF
CDR3 DNA: TGTGCCAGCATGCAGCGGGAGGGCCCGAATGAGCAGTTCTTC
clone size: -
V gene: TRBV2
D gene: TRBD2
J gene: TRBJ2-1

CDR3 protein: CASSSGQGTETQYF
CDR3 DNA: TGTGCCAGCAGCTCCGGACAGGGCACGGAGACCCAGTACTTC
clone size: -
V gene: TRBV5-4
D gene: TRBD1
J gene: TRBJ2-5

CDR3 protein: CASSAQGLAGPQYF
CDR3 DNA: TGTGCCAGCAGTGCCCAGGGACTAGCGGGGCCCCAGTACTTC
clone size: -
V gene: TRBV27
D gene: TRBD2
J gene: TRBJ2-5

CDR3 protein: CASSAETGGTDTQYF
CDR3 DNA: TGTGCCAGCAGCGCCGAGACAGGGGGGACAGATACGCAGTATTTT
clone size: -
V gene: TRBV9
D gene: TRBD1
J gene: TRBJ2-3

CDR3 protein: CASSPAESTDTQYF
CDR3 DNA: TGTGCCAGCAGCCCGGCGGAAAGCACAGATACGCAGTATTTT
clone size: few
V gene: TRBV21-1
D gene: -
J gene: TRBJ2-3

CDR3 protein: CASSLSGSASTDTQYF
CDR3 DNA: TGTGCCAGCAGCTTAAGTGGGAGTGCTAGCACAGATACGCAGTATTTT
clone size: -
V gene: TRBV7-9
D gene: -
J gene: TRBJ2-3

CDR3 protein: CASSQEDKGGLAGGRIGELFF
CDR3 DNA: TGCGCCAGCAGCCAAGAGGACAAAGGGGGACTAGCGGGAGGAAGGATCGGGGAGCTGTTTTTT
clone size: -
V gene: TRBV4-3
D gene: TRBD2
J gene: TRBJ2-2

CDR3 protein: CASSVIVGRESGTDTQYF
CDR3 DNA: TGTGCCAGCAGCGTAATCGTGGGGCGGGAGTCTGGCACAGATACGCAGTATTTT
clone size: -
V gene: TRBV9
D gene: TRBD2
J gene: TRBJ2-3

CDR3 protein: CASSEAPLAGGRGEQFF
CDR3 DNA: TGTGCCAGCAGTGAAGCCCCCCTAGCGGGAGGGCGAGGGGAGCAGTTCTTC
clone size: once
V gene: TRBV2
D gene: TRBD2
J gene: TRBJ2-1

CDR3 protein: CASSLVTNTGELFF
CDR3 DNA: TGTGCCAGCAGCTTAGTCACGAACACCGGGGAGCTGTTTTTT
clone size: -
V gene: TRBV7-2
D gene: -
J gene: TRBJ2-2

CDR3 protein: CASSFGDRGLEKLFF
CDR3 DNA: TGTGCCAGCAGCTTCGGTGACAGGGGGCTTGAAAAACTGTTTTTT
clone size: -
V gene: TRBV11-1
D gene: TRBD1
J gene: TRBJ1-4

CDR3 protein: CASSLVFRRAPSYEQFF
CDR3 DNA: TGTGCCAGCAGCTTAGTCTTTAGGCGGGCCCCTTCGTATGAGCAGTTCTTC
clone size: -
V gene: TRBV7-8
D gene: -
J gene: TRBJ2-1

CDR3 protein: CASSHPGTKNIQYF
CDR3 DNA: TGCGCCAGCAGCCATCCAGGGACCAAAAACATTCAGTACTTC
clone size: -
V gene: TRBV4-1
D gene: -
J gene: TRBJ2-4

CDR3 protein: CASSLSGVNKETQYF
CDR3 DNA: TGTGCCAGCAGTTTATCGGGGGTTAATAAGGAGACCCAGTACTTC
clone size: -
V gene: TRBV28
D gene: -
J gene: TRBJ2-5

CDR3 protein: CASSPGLAGATDTQYF
CDR3 DNA: TGTGCCAGCAGCCCTGGACTAGCGGGAGCGACAGATACGCAGTATTTT
clone size: -
V gene: TRBV4-2
D gene: TRBD2
J gene: TRBJ2-3

CDR3 protein: CASSAPEQYF
CDR3 DNA: TGTGCCAGCTCAGCGCCCGAGCAGTACTTC
clone size: -
V gene: TRBV2
D gene: -
J gene: TRBJ2-7

CDR3 protein: CSVEEARYNEQFF
CDR3 DNA: TGCAGCGTTGAAGAGGCGAGGTACAATGAGCAGTTCTTC
clone size: -
V gene: TRBV29-1
D gene: -
J gene: TRBJ2-1

CDR3 protein: CSVAGRDRGNTGELFF
CDR3 DNA: TGCAGCGTGGCAGGCCGGGACAGGGGGAACACCGGGGAGCTGTTTTTT
clone size: -
V gene: TRBV29-1
D gene: TRBD1
J gene: TRBJ2-2

CDR3 protein: CASSLKRGGDTEAFF
CDR3 DNA: TGTGCCAGCAGTTTAAAAAGGGGCGGAGACACTGAAGCTTTCTTT
clone size: few
V gene: TRBV27
D gene: -
J gene: TRBJ1-1

CDR3 protein: CASSDPEGQGGEQYF
CDR3 DNA: TGTGCCAGCAGTGACCCCGAGGGGCAGGGGGGCGAGCAGTACTTC
clone size: -
V gene: TRBV2
D gene: -
J gene: TRBJ2-7

CDR3 protein: CASSPGGDEQYF
CDR3 DNA: TGTGCCAGCAGCCCGGGCGGGGACGAGCAGTACTTC
clone size: -
V gene: TRBV14
D gene: -
J gene: TRBJ2-7

CDR3 protein: CASSYLPGYEQYF
CDR3 DNA: TGTGCCAGCAGCTACCTCCCGGGGTACGAGCAGTACTTC
clone size: -
V gene: TRBV2
D gene: -
J gene: TRBJ2-7

CDR3 protein: CASSLSHASGAQETQYF
CDR3 DNA: TGTGCCAGCAGCTTAAGTCATGCTAGCGGGGCCCAAGAGACCCAGTACTTC
clone size: -
V gene: TRBV7-9
D gene: TRBD2
J gene: TRBJ2-5

CDR3 protein: CASSRGGENEQFF
CDR3 DNA: TGTGCCAGCAGCAGGGGGGGAGAGAATGAGCAGTTCTTC
clone size: -
V gene: TRBV11-2
D gene: -
J gene: TRBJ2-1

CDR3 protein: CASSKGGPTSGLPDTQYF
CDR3 DNA: TGTGCCAGCAGCAAAGGAGGGCCCACTAGCGGTCTGCCAGATACGCAGTATTTT
clone size: -
V gene: TRBV21-1
D gene: -
J gene: TRBJ2-3

CDR3 protein: CASSPRGGAGNTEAFF
CDR3 DNA: TGTGCCAGCTCACCAAGGGGGGGGGCAGGGAACACTGAAGCTTTCTTT
clone size: -
V gene: TRBV18
D gene: -
J gene: TRBJ1-1

CDR3 protein: CASSLTGTGANVLTF
CDR3 DNA: TGTGCCAGCAGCTTGACAGGAACCGGGGCCAACGTCCTGACTTTC
clone size: -
V gene: TRBV11-3
D gene: -
J gene: TRBJ2-6

CDR3 protein: CASSIPLAEATELFF
CDR3 DNA: TGTGCCAGTAGTATCCCCCTAGCGGAGGCGACGGAGCTGTTTTTT
clone size: -
V gene: TRBV19
D gene: TRBD2
J gene: TRBJ2-2

CDR3 protein: CAWIEAGVVQETQYF
CDR3 DNA: TGTGCCTGGATTGAGGCGGGAGTAGTCCAAGAGACCCAGTACTTC
clone size: -
V gene: TRBV30
D gene: TRBD2
J gene: TRBJ2-5

CDR3 protein: CASEGGTGHTGELFF
CDR3 DNA: TGTGCCAGTGAGGGGGGGACAGGGCACACCGGGGAGCTGTTTTTT
clone size: -
V gene: TRBV6-1
D gene: TRBD1
J gene: TRBJ2-2

CDR3 protein: CASSDYRPPARYEQYF
CDR3 DNA: TGTGCCAGCAGTGACTACAGGCCCCCGGCTAGATACGAGCAGTACTTC
clone size: -
V gene: TRBV25-1
D gene: -
J gene: TRBJ2-7

CDR3 protein: CAWSVHRLAYEQYF
CDR3 DNA: TGTGCCTGGAGTGTACATCGACTAGCGTACGAGCAGTACTTC
clone size: -
V gene: TRBV30
D gene: TRBD2
J gene: TRBJ2-7

CDR3 protein: CASRETGGNQPQHF
CDR3 DNA: TGTGCCAGCAGGGAAACAGGAGGGAACCAGCCCCAGCATTTT
clone size: -
V gene: TRBV2
D gene: -
J gene: TRBJ1-5

CDR3 protein: CASSLWGGAFLSGNTIYF
CDR3 DNA: TGTGCCAGCAGCCTTTGGGGGGGCGCCTTCCTCTCTGGAAACACCATATATTTT
clone size: -
V gene: TRBV7-6
D gene: -
J gene: TRBJ1-3

CDR3 protein: CASSLDRYNEQFF
CDR3 DNA: TGTGCCAGCAGCTTAGATCGGTACAATGAGCAGTTCTTC
clone size: -
V gene: TRBV7-9
D gene: -
J gene: TRBJ2-1

CDR3 protein: CATSRDPAGLAGDEQYF
CDR3 DNA: TGTGCCACCAGCAGAGATCCCGCGGGACTAGCGGGAGACGAGCAGTACTTC
clone size: -
V gene: TRBV15
D gene: TRBD2
J gene: TRBJ2-7

CDR3 protein: CATSRVWTAGPEQYF
CDR3 DNA: TGTGCCACCAGCAGAGTTTGGACAGCAGGTCCCGAGCAGTACTTC
clone size: few
V gene: TRBV15
D gene: -
J gene: TRBJ2-7

CDR3 protein: CAISESRVSYEQYF
CDR3 DNA: TGTGCCATCAGTGAGTCCAGGGTTTCCTACGAGCAGTACTTC
clone size: -
V gene: TRBV10-3
D gene: -
J gene: TRBJ2-7

CDR3 protein: CASSVGALGAGELFF
CDR3 DNA: TGTGCCAGCAGCGTAGGGGCCTTAGGCGCCGGGGAGCTGTTTTTT
clone size: -
V gene: TRBV9
D gene: -
J gene: TRBJ2-2

CDR3 protein: CASSFDWEGQLSYEQYF
CDR3 DNA: TGTGCCAGCAGCTTTGATTGGGAAGGACAGTTATCCTACGAGCAGTACTTC
clone size: -
V gene: TRBV11-1
D gene: -
J gene: TRBJ2-7

CDR3 protein: CASSLASDPDTGELFF
CDR3 DNA: TGTGCCAGCAGTTTAGCGTCCGATCCGGACACCGGGGAGCTGTTTTTT
clone size: -
V gene: TRBV27
D gene: -
J gene: TRBJ2-2

CDR3 protein: CASSPRTGEEMNTEAFF
CDR3 DNA: TGTGCCAGCAGCCCCCGGACAGGGGAGGAGATGAACACTGAAGCTTTCTTT
clone size: once
V gene: TRBV7-2
D gene: TRBD1
J gene: TRBJ1-1

CDR3 protein: CATSRARFGGRAGEQYF
CDR3 DNA: TGTGCCACCAGCAGAGCGAGATTTGGCGGGAGGGCGGGGGAGCAGTACTTC
clone size: -
V gene: TRBV15
D gene: TRBD2
J gene: TRBJ2-7

CDR3 protein: CASSLARQGGEKLFF
CDR3 DNA: TGTGCCAGCAGCTTAGCACGGCAGGGGGGCGAAAAACTGTTTTTT
clone size: -
V gene: TRBV7-6
D gene: TRBD1
J gene: TRBJ1-4

CDR3 protein: CASSPSKGTAEAFF
CDR3 DNA: TGCGCCAGCAGTCCTAGCAAGGGAACGGCTGAAGCTTTCTTT
clone size: few
V gene: TRBV23-1
D gene: -
J gene: TRBJ1-1

CDR3 protein: CASSRNRDNEQFF
CDR3 DNA: TGTGCCAGCAGCCGTAACAGGGACAATGAGCAGTTCTTC
clone size: once
V gene: TRBV27
D gene: -
J gene: TRBJ2-1

CDR3 protein: CASGSNRGNEQFF
CDR3 DNA: TGTGCTAGTGGTTCCAACAGGGGGAATGAGCAGTTCTTC
clone size: -
V gene: TRBV12-5
D gene: TRBD1
J gene: TRBJ2-1

CDR3 protein: CSARGLTVVF
CDR3 DNA: TGCAGTGCTAGAGGCCTGACTGTGGTCTTC
clone size: -
V gene: TRBV20-1
D gene: -
J gene: TRBJ2-1

CDR3 protein: CASSLDDGREWVNQPQHF
CDR3 DNA: TGTGCCAGCAGCTTAGATGATGGCAGGGAATGGGTCAATCAGCCCCAGCATTTT
clone size: -
V gene: TRBV11-2
D gene: -
J gene: TRBJ1-5

CDR3 protein: CASPRGGRKQYF
CDR3 DNA: TGTGCCAGCCCCCGGGGCGGGAGAAAGCAGTACTTC
clone size: -
V gene: TRBV6-5
D gene: TRBD2
J gene: TRBJ2-7

CDR3 protein: CASSPGAGGSNQPQHF
CDR3 DNA: TGTGCCAGCAGTCCCGGGGCAGGGGGTAGCAATCAGCCCCAGCATTTT
clone size: -
V gene: TRBV27
D gene: TRBD1
J gene: TRBJ1-5

CDR3 protein: CASSLGPSSGRSYNEQFF
CDR3 DNA: TGTGCCAGCAGCTTAGGACCCTCTAGCGGGAGGTCCTACAATGAGCAGTTCTTC
clone size: -
V gene: TRBV7-9
D gene: TRBD2
J gene: TRBJ2-1